Listed below are T cell receptor beta chains from one sample, sequenced in a study of human T cells and chemical hapten exposure. Each CDR3 protein is one row after TCRdb ran MiXCR on the RACE reads. The sample carries approximately 90,000 distinct CDR3 sequences, roughly 8.5% recorded once. Sequenced material: whole blood. All receptors come from a female donor in good health. Some clones in this sample may be carry-over from other donors' samples. The CDR3 runs from the conserved cysteine through the conserved F or W. The order of the fields is clone size, V gene, D gene, J gene, CDR3 DNA, CDR3 protein. A D gene is named only where the DNA matches it firmly. Clone size, where shown, is once, few, many, or a class for clones that have expanded.

clone size: NA; V gene: TRBV15; D gene: NA; J gene: TRBJ2-2; CDR3 DNA: TGTGCCACCAGCGCAGGGGATACAGGGATTGTGACCGGGGAGCTGTTTTTT; CDR3 protein: CATSAGDTGIVTGELFF
clone size: many; V gene: TRBV7-6; D gene: NA; J gene: TRBJ2-3; CDR3 DNA: TGTGCCAGCAGCGAGGAGGGGGAGTCGGATACGCAGTATTTT; CDR3 protein: CASSEEGESDTQYF
clone size: few; V gene: TRBV30; D gene: NA; J gene: TRBJ2-7; CDR3 DNA: TGTGCCTGGACCCACATCGGGGGACTGAGCTACGAGCAGTACTTC; CDR3 protein: CAWTHIGGLSYEQYF
clone size: NA; V gene: TRBV20-1; D gene: NA; J gene: TRBJ1-3; CDR3 DNA: TGCAGTGCTTTCTCGGGGGAAACTGGAAACACCATATATTTT; CDR3 protein: CSAFSGETGNTIYF
clone size: many; V gene: TRBV28; D gene: TRBD1; J gene: TRBJ2-1; CDR3 DNA: TGTGCCAGTACCACCCCGGGACAGGTATACAATGAGCAGTTCTTC; CDR3 protein: CASTTPGQVYNEQFF
clone size: NA; V gene: TRBV20-1; D gene: TRBD1; J gene: TRBJ1-4; CDR3 DNA: TGCAGTGCCGACCAGGGGGCCCTCGGTGAAAAACTGTTTTTT; CDR3 protein: CSADQGALGEKLFF
clone size: few; V gene: TRBV2; D gene: NA; J gene: TRBJ2-2; CDR3 DNA: TGTGCCAGCAGTGAGCGTGTCGTAGGGAACACCGGGGAGCTGTTTTTT; CDR3 protein: CASSERVVGNTGELFF
clone size: NA; V gene: TRBV20-1; D gene: NA; J gene: TRBJ2-1; CDR3 DNA: TGCAGTGTTCGCCCCTCGAACAATGAGCAGTTCTTC; CDR3 protein: CSVRPSNNEQFF
clone size: many; V gene: TRBV12-3/TRBV12-4; D gene: TRBD1; J gene: TRBJ1-6; CDR3 DNA: TGTGCCAGCAGTTACCTGACAGGGTCGGATAAATCACCCCTCCACTTT; CDR3 protein: CASSYLTGSDKSPLHF
clone size: few; V gene: TRBV2; D gene: NA; J gene: TRBJ2-7; CDR3 DNA: TGTGCCAGCAGTGAGGGCCGGGTAAACTACGAGCAGTACTTC; CDR3 protein: CASSEGRVNYEQYF
clone size: few; V gene: TRBV5-6; D gene: NA; J gene: TRBJ2-4; CDR3 DNA: TGTGCCAGCAGCTTGATGAGGGCGGGCCCTGCCAAAAACATTCAGTACTTC; CDR3 protein: CASSLMRAGPAKNIQYF
clone size: few; V gene: TRBV19; D gene: NA; J gene: TRBJ2-5; CDR3 DNA: TGTGCCAGTAGTATAGAGTTAGCGGAAGAGACCCAGTACTTC; CDR3 protein: CASSIELAEETQYF
clone size: few; V gene: TRBV12-5; D gene: TRBD1; J gene: TRBJ1-1; CDR3 DNA: TGTGCTAGTGGTTTGGTAGTTCTTGCGGGACAGGGGTATCAAGCTTTCTTT; CDR3 protein: CASGLVVLAGQGYQAFF
clone size: NA; V gene: TRBV9; D gene: NA; J gene: TRBJ2-2; CDR3 DNA: TGTGCCAGCAGCCCGCTGCGAGGGGCAGGGACCGGGGAGCTGTTTTTT; CDR3 protein: CASSPLRGAGTGELFF
clone size: NA; V gene: TRBV28; D gene: NA; J gene: TRBJ2-7; CDR3 DNA: TGTGCCAGCAGCCCGCCCGGTACGCTCTCCTACGAGCAGTACTTC; CDR3 protein: CASSPPGTLSYEQYF
clone size: many; V gene: TRBV29-1; D gene: NA; J gene: TRBJ1-5; CDR3 DNA: TGCAGCGTTGTTTCGGGGGATAGCAATCAGCCCCAGCATTTT; CDR3 protein: CSVVSGDSNQPQHF
clone size: NA; V gene: TRBV6-2/TRBV6-3; D gene: NA; J gene: TRBJ2-1; CDR3 DNA: TGTGCCAGCATCCCCTCTGCGGGTGGGGCGGATGAGCAGTTCTTC; CDR3 protein: CASIPSAGGADEQFF